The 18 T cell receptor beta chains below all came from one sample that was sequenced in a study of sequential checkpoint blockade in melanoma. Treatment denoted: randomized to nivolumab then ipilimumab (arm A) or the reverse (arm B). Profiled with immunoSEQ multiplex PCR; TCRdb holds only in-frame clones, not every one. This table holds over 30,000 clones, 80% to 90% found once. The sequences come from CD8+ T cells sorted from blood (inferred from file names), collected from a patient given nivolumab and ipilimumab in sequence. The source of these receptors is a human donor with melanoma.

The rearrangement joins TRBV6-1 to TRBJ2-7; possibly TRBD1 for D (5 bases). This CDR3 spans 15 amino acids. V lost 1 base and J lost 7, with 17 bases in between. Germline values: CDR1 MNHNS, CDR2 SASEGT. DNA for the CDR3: TGTGCCAGCAGTGAAGAAGACAGTTCCCTCGGGGAGCAGTACTTC. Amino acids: CASSEEDSSLGEQYF.

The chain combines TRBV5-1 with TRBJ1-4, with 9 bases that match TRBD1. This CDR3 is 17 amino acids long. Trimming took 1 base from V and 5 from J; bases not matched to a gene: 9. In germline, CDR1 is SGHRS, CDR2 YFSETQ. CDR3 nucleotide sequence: TGCGCCAGCAGCTTGACAGGGGGCCTGGAGGGAAATGAAAAACTGTTTTTT. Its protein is CASSLTGGLEGNEKLFF. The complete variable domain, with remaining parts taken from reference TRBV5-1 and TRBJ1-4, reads KAGVTQTPRYLIKTRGQQVTLSCSPISGHRSVSWYQQTPGQGLQFLFEYFSETQRNKGNFPGRFSGRQFSNSRSEMNVSTLELGDSALYLCASSLTGGLEGNEKLFFGSGTQLSVL.

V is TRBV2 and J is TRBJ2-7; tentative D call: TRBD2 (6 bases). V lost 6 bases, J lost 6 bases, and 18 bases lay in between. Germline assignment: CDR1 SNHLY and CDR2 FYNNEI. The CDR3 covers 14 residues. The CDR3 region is CASSSWPWGVEQYF. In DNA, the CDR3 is TGTGCCAGCAGCTCTTGGCCCTGGGGGGTCGAGCAGTACTTC.

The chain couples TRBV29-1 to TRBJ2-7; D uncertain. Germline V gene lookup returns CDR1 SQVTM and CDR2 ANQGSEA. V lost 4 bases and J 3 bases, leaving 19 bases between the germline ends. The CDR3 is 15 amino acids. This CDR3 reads CSVVGRSSPYYEQYF. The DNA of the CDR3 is TGCAGCGTTGTTGGCAGGTCCTCCCCCTACTACGAGCAGTACTTC.

For the CDR3, the DNA is TGTGCCAGCAGTTCCCTTCAAGAGACCCAGTACTTC. This codes for CASSSLQETQYF. The genes are TRBV28 and TRBJ2-5; D unclear. CDR3 size: 12 residues. The ends were cut back, 4 bases at V and 2 bases at J, with 5 bases in the middle. CDR1 is MDHEN and CDR2 is SYDVKM in the germline V gene.

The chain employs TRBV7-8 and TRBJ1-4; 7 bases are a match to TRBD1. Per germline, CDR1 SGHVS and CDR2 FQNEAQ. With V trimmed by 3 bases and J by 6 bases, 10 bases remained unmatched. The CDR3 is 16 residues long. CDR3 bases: TGTGCCAGCAGCTTCGCCCAACACAGGGGTTATGAAAAACTGTTTTTT. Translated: CASSFAQHRGYEKLFF.

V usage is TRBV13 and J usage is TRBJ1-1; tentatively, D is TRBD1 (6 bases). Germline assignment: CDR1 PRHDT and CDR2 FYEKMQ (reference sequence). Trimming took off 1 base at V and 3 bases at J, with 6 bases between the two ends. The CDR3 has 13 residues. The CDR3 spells CASSLDRDTEAFF. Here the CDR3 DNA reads TGTGCCAGCAGCTTAGACAGGGACACTGAAGCTTTCTTT.

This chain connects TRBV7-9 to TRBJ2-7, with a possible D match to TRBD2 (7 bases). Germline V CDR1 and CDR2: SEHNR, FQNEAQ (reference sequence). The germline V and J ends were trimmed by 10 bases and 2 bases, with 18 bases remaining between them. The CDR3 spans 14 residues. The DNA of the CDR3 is TGTGCCACCCACGAGCGGGACATCCCCTACGAGCAGTACTTC. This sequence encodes CATHERDIPYEQYF.

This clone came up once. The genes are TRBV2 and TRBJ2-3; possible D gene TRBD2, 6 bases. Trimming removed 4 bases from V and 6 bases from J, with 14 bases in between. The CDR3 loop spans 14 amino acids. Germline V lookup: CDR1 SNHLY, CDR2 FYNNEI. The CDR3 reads CASSAGGSGDTQYF. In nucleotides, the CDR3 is TGTGCCAGCAGTGCTGGTGGTAGCGGTGATACGCAGTATTTT. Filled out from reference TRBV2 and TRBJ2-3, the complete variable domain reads EPEVTQTPSHQVTQMGQEVILRCVPISNHLYFYWYRQILGQKVEFLVSFYNNEISEKSEIFDDQFSVERPDGSNFTLKIRSTKLEDSAMYFCASSAGGSGDTQYFGPGTRLTVL.

The chain's CDR3 is CASSQFLAEENNEQFF. Here the CDR3 DNA reads TGTGCCAGCAGCCAATTCCTAGCGGAGGAGAACAATGAGCAGTTCTTC. The chain links TRBV14 to TRBJ2-1, with TRBD2 matching 7 bases. V dropped 2 bases and J dropped 5; count of bases not matched to a gene: 9. This CDR3 region has 16 residues. Germline V lookup: CDR1 SGHDN, CDR2 FVKESK.

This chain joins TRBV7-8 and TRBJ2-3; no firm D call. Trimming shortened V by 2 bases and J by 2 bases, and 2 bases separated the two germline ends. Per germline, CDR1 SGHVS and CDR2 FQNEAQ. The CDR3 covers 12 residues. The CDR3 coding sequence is TGTGCCAGCAGCTTATACACAGATACGCAGTATTTT. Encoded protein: CASSLYTDTQYF.

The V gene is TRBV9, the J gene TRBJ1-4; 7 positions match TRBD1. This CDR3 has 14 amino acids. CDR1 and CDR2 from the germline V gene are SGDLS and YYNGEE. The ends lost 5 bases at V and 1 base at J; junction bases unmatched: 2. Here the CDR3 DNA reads TGTGCCAGCAGTCCAGGGGGAACTAATGAAAAACTGTTTTTT. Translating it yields CASSPGGTNEKLFF. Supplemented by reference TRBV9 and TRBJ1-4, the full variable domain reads DSGVTQTPKHLITATGQRVTLRCSPRSGDLSVYWYQQSLDQGLQFLIQYYNGEERAKGNILERFSAQQFPDLHSELNLSSLELGDSALYFCASSPGGTNEKLFFGSGTQLSVL.

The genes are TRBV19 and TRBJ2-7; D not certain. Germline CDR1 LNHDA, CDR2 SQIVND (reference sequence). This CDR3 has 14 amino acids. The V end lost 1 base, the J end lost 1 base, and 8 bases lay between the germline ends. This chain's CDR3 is CASSIVADSYEQYF. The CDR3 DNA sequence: TGTGCCAGTAGTATAGTAGCAGATTCCTACGAGCAGTACTTC.

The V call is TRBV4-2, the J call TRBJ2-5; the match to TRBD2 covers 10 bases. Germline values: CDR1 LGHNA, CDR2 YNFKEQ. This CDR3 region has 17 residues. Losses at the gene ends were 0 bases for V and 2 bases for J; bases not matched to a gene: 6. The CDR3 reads CASSQDWGLAFQETQYF. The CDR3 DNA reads TGTGCCAGCAGCCAAGATTGGGGACTAGCGTTTCAAGAGACCCAGTACTTC.

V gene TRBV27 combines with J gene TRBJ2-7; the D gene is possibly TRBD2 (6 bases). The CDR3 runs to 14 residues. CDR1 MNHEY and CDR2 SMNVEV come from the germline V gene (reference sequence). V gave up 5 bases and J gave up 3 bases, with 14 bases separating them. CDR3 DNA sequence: TGTGCCAGCAGTATCGACGGGGGACGCTACGAGCAGTACTTC. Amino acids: CASSIDGGRYEQYF.

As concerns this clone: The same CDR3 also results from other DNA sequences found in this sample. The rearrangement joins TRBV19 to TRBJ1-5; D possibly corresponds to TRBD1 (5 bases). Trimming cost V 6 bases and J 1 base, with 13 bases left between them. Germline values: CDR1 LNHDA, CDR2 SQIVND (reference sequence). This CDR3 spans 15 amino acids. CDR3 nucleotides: TGTGCCAGTAGCCTTACTCAGGGAAGCAATCAGCCCCAGCATTTT. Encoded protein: CASSLTQGSNQPQHF.

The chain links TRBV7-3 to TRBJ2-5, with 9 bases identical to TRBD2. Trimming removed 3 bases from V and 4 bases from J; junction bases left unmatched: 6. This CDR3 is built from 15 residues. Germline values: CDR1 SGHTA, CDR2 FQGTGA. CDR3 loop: CASSLGAGGAETQYF. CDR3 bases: TGTGCCAGCAGCTTGGGCGCGGGAGGGGCAGAGACCCAGTACTTC. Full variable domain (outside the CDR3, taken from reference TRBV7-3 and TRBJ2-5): GAGVSQTPSNKVTEKGKYVELRCDPISGHTALYWYRQSLGQGPEFLIYFQGTGAADDSGLPNDRFFAVRPEGSVSTLKIQRTERGDSAVYLCASSLGAGGAETQYFGPGTRLLVL.

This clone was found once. Here the CDR3 reads CASSLGAGGGDTQYF. As DNA, the CDR3 is TGTGCCAGCAGCTTAGGGGCGGGGGGAGGAGATACGCAGTATTTT. The chain links TRBV7-6 to TRBJ2-3; 8 bases fit TRBD2. The CDR3 is 15 amino acids. Germline V gene lookup returns CDR1 SGHVS and CDR2 FNYEAQ. J was trimmed by 5 bases and V by 1 base; bases with no gene match: 5.